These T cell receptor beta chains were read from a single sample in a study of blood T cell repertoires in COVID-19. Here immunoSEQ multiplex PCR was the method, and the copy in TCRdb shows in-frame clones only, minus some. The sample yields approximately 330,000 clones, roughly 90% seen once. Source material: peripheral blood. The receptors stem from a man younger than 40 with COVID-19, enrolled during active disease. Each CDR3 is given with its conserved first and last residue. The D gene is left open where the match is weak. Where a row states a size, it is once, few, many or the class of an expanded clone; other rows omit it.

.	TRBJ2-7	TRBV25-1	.	TGTGCCAGCAGTGTGGGGGCGATGGTCGAGCAGTACTTC	CASSVGAMVEQYF
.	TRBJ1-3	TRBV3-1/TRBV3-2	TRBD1	TGTGCCAGCAGCCTAGGACAGGGGAACACCATATATTTT	CASSLGQGNTIYF
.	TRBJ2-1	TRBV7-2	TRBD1	TGTGCCAGCAGCTTACGGACAGGGCCGTCGGACAATGAGCAGTTCTTC	CASSLRTGPSDNEQFF
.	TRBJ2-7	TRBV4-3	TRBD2	TGCGCCAGCAGCCAAGTAGCTAGCGGATACTCCTACGAGCAGTACTTC	CASSQVASGYSYEQYF
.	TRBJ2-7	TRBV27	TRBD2	TGTGCCAGCAGTCCGAGACGTGGGCGGGAGAGATACGAGCAGTACTTC	CASSPRRGRERYEQYF
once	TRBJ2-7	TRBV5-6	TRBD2	TGTGCCAGCAGCTTGGCGTCTAGCGGTTTCTACGAGCAGTACTTC	CASSLASSGFYEQYF
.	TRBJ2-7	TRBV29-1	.	TGCAGCGTTGCAGGAGGGGCGGCAAACTCCTACGAGCAGTACTTC	CSVAGGAANSYEQYF
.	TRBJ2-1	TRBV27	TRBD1	TGTGCCAGCAGTTGGGGGACAGTCCTTGAGCAGTTCTTC	CASSWGTVLEQFF
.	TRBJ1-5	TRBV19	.	TGTGCCAGTACCTTAGCCCCCGGGACTTATCCTCAGCCCCAGCATTTT	CASTLAPGTYPQPQHF
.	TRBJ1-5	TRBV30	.	TGTGCCTGGAGTGTAAGGGCAGGGGATGCGCCCCAGCATTTT	CAWSVRAGDAPQHF
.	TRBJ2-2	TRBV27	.	TGTGCCAGCAGTTTGCTAAACACCGGGGAGCTGTTTTTT	CASSLLNTGELFF
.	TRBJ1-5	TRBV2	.	TGTGCCAGCAGTGAAATGAGGCAGCCCCAGCATTTT	CASSEMRQPQHF
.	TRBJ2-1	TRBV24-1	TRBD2	TGTGCCACCAGTGATCAACTAGCGGGAGGGCCGTATGAGCAGTTCTTC	CATSDQLAGGPYEQFF
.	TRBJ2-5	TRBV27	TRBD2	TGTGCCAGCAGTTTTACCCCGGGACTAGCGGGGCAAGAGACCCAGTACTTC	CASSFTPGLAGQETQYF
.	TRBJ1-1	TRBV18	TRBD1	TGTGCCAGCTCACCACGGGACAGGGTATACACTGAAGCTTTCTTT	CASSPRDRVYTEAFF
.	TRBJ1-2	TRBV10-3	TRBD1	TGTGCCATCAGTGGGGACAGGGGAGACTATGGCTACACCTTC	CAISGDRGDYGYTF
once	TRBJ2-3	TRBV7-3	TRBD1	TGTGCCAGCAGCTTATTAGGACAGGGGGTAGATACGCAGTATTTT	CASSLLGQGVDTQYF
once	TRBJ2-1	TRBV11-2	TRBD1	TGTGCCAGCAGCCCATTGACAGGGCAGGGAAATGAGCAGTTCTTC	CASSPLTGQGNEQFF
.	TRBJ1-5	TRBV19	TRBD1	TGTGCCAGTAGTACCGTGGGACAGGGACGTGGTGGTTACCAGCCCCAGCATTTT	CASSTVGQGRGGYQPQHF
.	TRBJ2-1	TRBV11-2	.	TGTGCCAGCAGCTTAGATCGGGGGGCGCGTGAGCAGTTCTTC	CASSLDRGAREQFF
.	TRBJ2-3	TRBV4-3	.	TGCGCCAGCAGCCAAGGTTCACGGGGCACAGATACGCAGTATTTT	CASSQGSRGTDTQYF
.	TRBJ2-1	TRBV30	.	TGTGCCTGGACCCCCGGCCCGGAGGAGCAGTTCTTC	CAWTPGPEEQFF
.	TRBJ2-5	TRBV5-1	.	TGCGCCAGCAGCGCGGGGGACACCCAAGAGACCCAGTACTTC	CASSAGDTQETQYF
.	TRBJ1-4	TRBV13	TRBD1	TGTGCCAGCACCCTACAGGGGTCAGGTGAAAAACTGTTTTTT	CASTLQGSGEKLFF
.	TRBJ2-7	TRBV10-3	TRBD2	TGTGCCATCAAGGTAGCGGGACCCTCCTACGAGCAGTACTTC	CAIKVAGPSYEQYF
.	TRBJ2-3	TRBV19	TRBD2	TGTGCCAGTAGTAAGGGACTAGCGGGAGGGTCGGATACGCAGTATTTT	CASSKGLAGGSDTQYF
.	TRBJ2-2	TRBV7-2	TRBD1	TGTGCCAGCAGCCGGGGACAGGTGCGGACCGGGGAGCTGTTTTTT	CASSRGQVRTGELFF
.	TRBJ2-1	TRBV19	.	TGTGCCAGTAGTCTAGACAGTTACAATGAGCAGTTCTTC	CASSLDSYNEQFF
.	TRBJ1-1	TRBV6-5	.	TGTGCCAGCAGTCATACAGGGACGGGGAACACTGAAGCTTTCTTT	CASSHTGTGNTEAFF
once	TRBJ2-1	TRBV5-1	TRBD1	TGCGCCAGCAGCTGGGGGACAGGGAACGAGCAGTTCTTC	CASSWGTGNEQFF
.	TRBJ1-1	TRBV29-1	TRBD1	TGCAGCGTTGTCGCAGGGGGGAACACTGAAGCTTTCTTT	CSVVAGGNTEAFF
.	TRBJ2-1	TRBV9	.	TGTGCCAGCAGCTCCCCAGACTACAATGAGCAGTTCTTC	CASSSPDYNEQFF
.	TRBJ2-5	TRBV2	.	TGTGCCAGCAGTTTTCAGGGTTGGGAGACCCAGTACTTC	CASSFQGWETQYF
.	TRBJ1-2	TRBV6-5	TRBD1	TGTGCCAGCAGGCAGGGGGTTTCATCTAGGAGCTACACCTTC	CASRQGVSSRSYTF
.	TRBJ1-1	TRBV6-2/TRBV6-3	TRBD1	TGTGCCAGCAGTTACGATTTCACAGGGGGGCGCAGGGATAGTAACACTGAAGCTTTCTTT	CASSYDFTGGRRDSNTEAFF
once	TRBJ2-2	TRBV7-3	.	TGTGCCAGCAGCTTAACGGGTCCGGGAGTCGGGGAGCTGTTTTTT	CASSLTGPGVGELFF
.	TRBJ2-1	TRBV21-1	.	TGTGCCAGCGAAAGACAGGGAAGCGGATACAATGAGCAGTTCTTC	CASERQGSGYNEQFF
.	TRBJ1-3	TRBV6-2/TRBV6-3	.	TGTGCCAGCAGTTACTCCTACTGGAGGATCGAGGGCTTCTCTGGAAACACCATATATTTT	CASSYSYWRIEGFSGNTIYF